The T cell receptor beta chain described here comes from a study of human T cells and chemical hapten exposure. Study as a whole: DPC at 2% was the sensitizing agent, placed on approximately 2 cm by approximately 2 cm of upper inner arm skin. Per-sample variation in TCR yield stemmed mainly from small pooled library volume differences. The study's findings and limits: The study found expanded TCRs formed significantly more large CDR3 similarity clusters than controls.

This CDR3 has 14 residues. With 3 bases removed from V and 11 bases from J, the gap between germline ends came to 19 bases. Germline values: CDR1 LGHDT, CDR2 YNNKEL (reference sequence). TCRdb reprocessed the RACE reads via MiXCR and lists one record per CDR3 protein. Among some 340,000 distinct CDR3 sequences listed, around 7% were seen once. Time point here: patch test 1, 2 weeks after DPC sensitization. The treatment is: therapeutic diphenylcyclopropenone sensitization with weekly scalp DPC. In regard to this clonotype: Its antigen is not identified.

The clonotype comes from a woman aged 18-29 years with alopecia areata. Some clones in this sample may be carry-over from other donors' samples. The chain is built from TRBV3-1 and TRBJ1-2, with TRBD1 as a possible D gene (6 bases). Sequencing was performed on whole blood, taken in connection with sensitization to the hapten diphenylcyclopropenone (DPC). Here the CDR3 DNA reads TGTGCCAGCAGCCACCTCCCGGACAGCCTTCGTTACACCTTC. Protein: CASSHLPDSLRYTF.